This T cell receptor beta chain is drawn from a study of blood T cell repertoires in COVID-19. Study-wide background: Acute and convalescent COVID-19 specimens originated in the United States, Italy and Spain. Nucleic acid was either cDNA or gDNA, and it came from T cells, B-cell-depleted T cells, or PBMCs.

Per the original methods: Amplification of reference gene primers provided the estimated nucleated cell counts. Sequenced by immunoSEQ multiplex PCR; TCRdb stores in-frame clones only, minus some. V, J and clone size were drawn from that table, and D and trimming were deduced from the DNA. The sample consists of 200,000 or so clones, roughly nine tenths of them appearing once. With 0 bases clipped from V and 2 bases from J, the junction kept 5 bases outside the gene matches. The germline V gene encodes CDR1 GTSNPN and CDR2 SVGIG (reference sequence). The CDR3 has 16 amino acids. V and J are TRBV30 and TRBJ2-5; 11 bases are shared with TRBD2. The sample consisted of peripheral blood. The source is a man aged 65 to 85 with active or convalescent COVID-19. This CDR3 is CAWSVKLAGAQETQYF. The CDR3 DNA follows: TGTGCCTGGAGTGTAAAACTAGCGGGGGCACAAGAGACCCAGTACTTC.